The entry below describes one TCR beta chain. Its antigen is unknown. The data were taken from a study of a mutant IDH1 vaccine in newly diagnosed glioma. Study as a whole: Onset of vaccination occurred 4-6 weeks following radiotherapy alone, or with temozolomide cycles. Of treated patients, roughly 62% were men and 37.5% women, averaging about 40 years. Antecedent treatment encompassed radiotherapy, temozolomide, or their combination; the majority received both.

The CDR3 sequence is 13 residues long. Looked up from germline, CDR1 is SEHNR and CDR2 is FQNEAQ (reference sequence). Trimming at V came to 8 bases and at J to 5 bases, leaving 2 bases not matched to a gene. Whole-study results and caveats: Across multiple MHC alleles, 93.3% of patients had vaccine-induced responses.

Time point specified: week 23, last vaccination. Every vaccination contained 300 ug of the mutant IDH1 20-mer peptide and was paired with topical imiquimod. Clones were read by immunoSEQ multiplex PCR, and TCRdb kept only the in-frame ones, dropping some. The table includes around 30,000 clones, around 80% detected once. The clonotype originates from a woman under 30 with glioma. V usage is TRBV7-9 and J usage is TRBJ2-1; 11 positions match TRBD1. The material sequenced was PBMCs, taken from a glioma patient whose treatment included an IDH1 peptide vaccine. The DNA for the CDR3 is TGTGCCAGCGGGACAGGGGGGCACAATGAGCAGTTCTTC. Translation: CASGTGGHNEQFF.